The clone carrying this TCR beta chain was detected only a few times. TCRdb itself ran the reads through MiXCR, one entry per CDR3 protein. The sample carries 200,000 to 250,000 distinct CDR3 sequences, 9% to 15% recorded once. These data belong to a study of T cell repertoires in cytomegalovirus infection. Germline V lookup: CDR1 SGHRS, CDR2 YFSETQ. The CDR3 extends over 15 amino acids. With 3 bases removed from V and 7 bases from J, the gap between germline ends came to 17 bases. The sequence derives from a human donor in good health (CMV status not recorded). Some clones in this sample may be carry-over from other donors' samples. Specimen: PBMCs. This rearrangement joins TRBV5-1 to TRBJ2-4; the D gene is possibly TRBD1 (6 bases). CDR3 sequence (DNA): TGCGCCAGCAGCTCACAGGGAAACGGTGGGAACATTCAGTACTTC. It encodes CASSSQGNGGNIQYF.